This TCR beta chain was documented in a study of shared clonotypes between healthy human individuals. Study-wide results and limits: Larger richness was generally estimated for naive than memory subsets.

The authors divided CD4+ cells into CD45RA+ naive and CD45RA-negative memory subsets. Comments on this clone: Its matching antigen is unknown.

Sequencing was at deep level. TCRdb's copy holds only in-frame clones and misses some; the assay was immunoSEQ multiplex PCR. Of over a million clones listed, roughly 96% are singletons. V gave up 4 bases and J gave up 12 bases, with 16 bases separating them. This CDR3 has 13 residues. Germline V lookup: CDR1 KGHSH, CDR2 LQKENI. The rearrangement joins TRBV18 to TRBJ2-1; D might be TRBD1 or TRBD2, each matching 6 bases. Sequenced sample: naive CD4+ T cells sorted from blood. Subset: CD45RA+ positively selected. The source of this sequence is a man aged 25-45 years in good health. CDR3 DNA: TGTGCCAGCTCACTCTCAGGGGACTTAGGGCAGTTCTTC. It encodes CASSLSGDLGQFF.